The rows below give T cell receptor beta chains drawn from one sample of a study of technical replicates of blood from several donors. The table came from immunoSEQ multiplex PCR; TCRdb's copy has only in-frame clones and leaves some out. This repertoire shows approximately 68,000 clones, under 98% found once; its top ten account for about 0.31%. Source material: T cells isolated from PBMCs. These receptors all come from a human donor in good health. CDR3s include the opening cysteine and the closing phenylalanine or tryptophan. D genes are given only for firm matches. Part of the rows lack a size; the others show once, few, many or a class for expanded clones.

CASSVPGRRITEAFF,TGTGCCAGCAGCGTCCCTGGGCGCCGGATCACTGAAGCTTTCTTT,TRBV7-8,.,TRBJ1-1,.
CASSLSAGDVGEQYF,TGTGCCAGCAGTTTATCGGCAGGGGACGTGGGGGAGCAGTACTTC,TRBV28,.,TRBJ2-7,.
CASSVAGNSYEQYF,TGTGCCAGCAGTGTAGCGGGCAACTCCTACGAGCAGTACTTC,TRBV6-5,.,TRBJ2-7,TRBD2
CASSQDQGYGYTF,TGCGCCAGCAGCCAAGATCAGGGGTATGGCTACACCTTC,TRBV4-3,.,TRBJ1-2,.
CAIQGANQPQHF,TGTGCCATCCAAGGGGCCAATCAGCCCCAGCATTTT,TRBV28,.,TRBJ1-5,.
CASSVGLAVTYEQYF,TGTGCCAGCAGCGTGGGACTAGCGGTGACCTACGAGCAGTACTTC,TRBV7-8,few,TRBJ2-7,TRBD2
CASSLGDTEDELSYEQYF,TGTGCCAGCTCACTAGGGGACACCGAAGACGAGCTCTCCTACGAGCAGTACTTC,TRBV18,.,TRBJ2-7,.
CARRPLAGIDNEQFF,TGTGCCCGTCGACCCCTAGCGGGCATCGACAATGAGCAGTTCTTC,TRBV30,.,TRBJ2-1,TRBD2
CASSDSAGTAEAFF,TGTGCCAGCAGTGACTCTGCCGGGACTGCTGAAGCTTTCTTT,TRBV6-4,.,TRBJ1-1,.
CASSLWTGHQETQYF,TGTGCCAGCAGCTTATGGACAGGTCACCAAGAGACCCAGTACTTC,TRBV7-8,.,TRBJ2-5,TRBD1
CAISESGDNQPQHF,TGTGCCATCAGTGAGTCCGGGGACAATCAGCCCCAGCATTTT,TRBV10-3,.,TRBJ1-5,.
CASSLILAGDTDTQYF,TGTGCCAGCAGTTTAATCCTAGCGGGAGACACAGATACGCAGTATTTT,TRBV27,.,TRBJ2-3,TRBD2
CASSLATGELFF,TGTGCCAGCAGCTTGGCCACCGGGGAGCTGTTTTTT,TRBV7-9,.,TRBJ2-2,.
CASARLAGDYEQYF,TGTGCCAGTGCACGACTAGCGGGAGACTACGAGCAGTACTTC,TRBV19,.,TRBJ2-7,TRBD2
CASSSYSGTRVNNEQFF,TGTGCCAGCAGTTCCTACTCCGGGACTCGAGTTAACAATGAGCAGTTCTTC,TRBV5-6,.,TRBJ2-1,.
CASSQGTGATEAFF,TGCGCCAGCAGCCAAGGGACAGGGGCCACTGAAGCTTTCTTT,TRBV4-1,.,TRBJ1-1,TRBD1
CASRKTGGPNTEAFF,TGTGCCAGCAGAAAGACAGGGGGTCCAAACACTGAAGCTTTCTTT,TRBV6-6,.,TRBJ1-1,TRBD1
CASRSGTDTQYF,TGTGCCAGCCGTAGCGGCACAGATACGCAGTATTTT,TRBV19,.,TRBJ2-3,.
CASSAGLAGGNNEQFF,TGTGCCAGCAGCGCAGGACTAGCGGGAGGTAACAATGAGCAGTTCTTC,TRBV7-9,.,TRBJ2-1,TRBD2
CSVSRDRGNTEAFF,TGCAGCGTGTCCCGGGACAGGGGAAATACTGAAGCTTTCTTT,TRBV29-1,.,TRBJ1-1,TRBD1
CASSGGLAGVTGELFF,TGCGCCAGCAGTGGGGGACTAGCGGGAGTCACCGGGGAGCTGTTTTTT,TRBV10-1,.,TRBJ2-2,TRBD2
CATRGAGPRQETQYF,TGTGCCACCAGGGGAGCTGGGCCCAGACAAGAGACCCAGTACTTC,TRBV15,.,TRBJ2-5,.
CASSAPGQGAYGYTF,TGTGCCAGCAGTGCACCGGGACAGGGCGCCTACGGCTACACCTTC,TRBV6-5,.,TRBJ1-2,TRBD1
CASMEGGTEAFF,TGTGCCAGCATGGAAGGGGGCACTGAAGCTTTCTTT,TRBV2,.,TRBJ1-1,.
CASSQVLAEEQFF,TGCGCCAGCAGCCAAGTTCTAGCTGAAGAGCAGTTCTTC,TRBV4-1,.,TRBJ2-1,.
CSAKRNTEAFF,TGCAGTGCGAAGAGGAACACTGAAGCTTTCTTT,TRBV20-1,.,TRBJ1-1,.
CASSFQGAVVYGYTF,TGTGCCAGCAGCTTTCAGGGGGCGGTGGTCTATGGCTACACCTTC,TRBV13,.,TRBJ1-2,TRBD1
CASSLDSTYEQYF,TGTGCCAGCAGCTTAGACAGTACCTACGAGCAGTACTTC,TRBV7-9,few,TRBJ2-7,.
CASSGGRQETQYF,TGTGCCAGTTCAGGGGGACGCCAAGAGACCCAGTACTTC,TRBV4-2,.,TRBJ2-5,TRBD1
CASSPSGRDPSYEQYF,TGTGCCAGCAGCCCAAGCGGGAGGGACCCCTCCTACGAGCAGTACTTC,TRBV5-6,.,TRBJ2-7,TRBD2
CASSLGRTGELFF,TGTGCCAGCAGCTTAGGGAGGACCGGGGAGCTGTTTTTT,TRBV11-3,.,TRBJ2-2,.
CASSFQGGNQPQHF,TGTGCCAGTAGTTTCCAAGGGGGTAATCAGCCCCAGCATTTT,TRBV19,.,TRBJ1-5,.
CAISSRDSTDTQYF,TGTGCCATCAGTTCACGGGACTCCACAGATACGCAGTATTTT,TRBV10-3,.,TRBJ2-3,.
CASSPNFGSYTDTQYF,TGTGCCAGCAGTCCTAACTTTGGTAGCTACACAGATACGCAGTATTTT,TRBV28,.,TRBJ2-3,.
CATRLAGVNEQYF,TGTGCCACCCGTCTAGCGGGAGTAAACGAGCAGTACTTC,TRBV10-3,.,TRBJ2-7,TRBD2
CASRRTSGSSYEQYF,TGTGCCAGCAGACGGACTAGCGGGAGTAGCTACGAGCAGTACTTC,TRBV7-2,.,TRBJ2-7,TRBD2
CASSLGTATYEQYF,TGTGCCAGCAGCTTAGGGACAGCTACCTACGAGCAGTACTTC,TRBV7-8,.,TRBJ2-7,.
CASSDSGLAGGDTQYF,TGTGCCAGTAGTGATAGTGGACTAGCGGGAGGAGATACGCAGTATTTT,TRBV19,.,TRBJ2-3,TRBD2
CASSAGTAEKLFF,TGTGCCAGCAGTGCCGGGACAGCTGAAAAACTGTTTTTT,TRBV6-1,.,TRBJ1-4,TRBD1
CASSLTFSGDTGELFF,TGTGCCAGCAGCTTAACGTTTAGCGGGGACACCGGGGAGCTGTTTTTT,TRBV7-3,.,TRBJ2-2,TRBD2
CAISRDRGKLAGAHKSGNEQFF,TGTGCCATCAGTCGGGACAGGGGGAAACTAGCGGGAGCTCACAAATCGGGCAATGAGCAGTTCTTC,TRBV10-3,.,TRBJ2-1,.
CASSRTGTGGGYTF,TGTGCCAGCAGTCGAACCGGGACAGGGGGAGGCTACACCTTC,TRBV6-5,.,TRBJ1-2,TRBD1
CASRGTGSEKLFF,TGTGCCAGCAGGGGGACAGGGAGTGAAAAACTGTTTTTT,TRBV6-1,.,TRBJ1-4,TRBD1
CASSGGGQGQETQYF,TGTGCCAGCAGCGGGGGGGGACAGGGGCAAGAGACCCAGTACTTC,TRBV11-3,.,TRBJ2-5,TRBD1
CASSGEGANEQFF,TGTGCCAGCAGCGGAGAGGGGGCCAATGAGCAGTTCTTC,TRBV9,few,TRBJ2-1,TRBD1
CASSGNREIVVQHF,TGTGCCAGCAGTGGGAACAGGGAAATTGTGGTCCAGCATTTT,TRBV2,.,TRBJ1-5,.
CASSLVREILYEQYF,TGTGCCAGCAGCTTAGTCCGGGAGATACTGTACGAGCAGTACTTC,TRBV7-8,.,TRBJ2-7,.
CASGFGGAEAFF,TGTGCTAGTGGTTTTGGGGGCGCTGAAGCTTTCTTT,TRBV12-5,.,TRBJ1-1,.
CASSGGTGPMNTEAFF,TGTGCCAGCAGCGGGGGGACAGGGCCGATGAACACTGAAGCTTTCTTT,TRBV2,.,TRBJ1-1,TRBD1
CAWSGDGLAGTGELFF,TGTGCCTGGAGTGGGGATGGACTAGCGGGTACCGGGGAGCTGTTTTTT,TRBV30,.,TRBJ2-2,TRBD2
CASSFAIQETQYF,TGCGCCAGCAGCTTTGCTATCCAAGAGACCCAGTACTTC,TRBV5-1,.,TRBJ2-5,.
CASSTSGKGITGELFF,TGTGCCAGCTCGACTAGCGGGAAAGGTATCACCGGGGAGCTGTTTTTT,TRBV9,.,TRBJ2-2,TRBD2